Presented here are 9 T cell receptor beta chains from one specimen sequenced in a study of blood T cell repertoires in COVID-19 (TCRdb year 2020). Library construction relied on the immunoSEQ multiplex PCR assay. As stored in TCRdb, this immuneACCESS dataset retains in-frame rearrangements with V and J assigned. A fraction of the clones does not appear; measured against another copy, unresolved V genes explain less than half of the discrepancy, and the remainder lacks a known reason. The sample has 300,000 to 350,000 clones on record, roughly 89% of them singletons. The ten top clones hold more than 3% of the sample. The sequenced material came from peripheral blood. The receptor set was obtained from a young woman who had recovered from COVID-19.

The rearrangement uses TRBV7-2 and TRBJ2-3, with unresolved D. From germline, CDR1 is SGHTA and CDR2 FQGNSA. CDR3 length: 16 residues. Trimming cost V 3 bases and J 4 bases, with 17 bases left between them. CDR3 sequence reads: CASSLAQSPISDTQYF. The CDR3 nucleotides read TGTGCCAGCAGCTTGGCCCAGTCTCCCATCTCAGATACGCAGTATTTT.

V is TRBV5-1 and J is TRBJ2-5, with D maybe TRBD2 (6 bases). There are 16 residues in the CDR3. CDR1 is SGHRS, CDR2 YFSETQ, per germline. The V and J ends lost 5 bases and 4 bases respectively, with 21 bases between them. The CDR3 coding sequence is TGCGCCAGCAGGTGGCCCCCGGGACTTATCGGAGAGACCCAGTACTTC. Encoded protein: CASRWPPGLIGETQYF. Full variable domain (remainder filled in from reference TRBV5-1 and TRBJ2-5): KAGVTQTPRYLIKTRGQQVTLSCSPISGHRSVSWYQQTPGQGLQFLFEYFSETQRNKGNFPGRFSGRQFSNSRSEMNVSTLELGDSALYLCASRWPPGLIGETQYFGPGTRLLVL.

This clone was found a few times. V and J are TRBV19 and TRBJ2-2; D unresolved. Per germline, CDR1 LNHDA and CDR2 SQIVND (reference sequence). Trimming took off 3 bases at V and 5 bases at J, with 7 bases between the two ends. There are 13 residues in the CDR3. The CDR3 region is CASSISGTGELFF. The CDR3 DNA reads as TGTGCCAGTAGTATCTCCGGGACCGGGGAGCTGTTTTTT.

The chain is built from TRBV30 and TRBJ1-2; D gene ambiguous. Trimming removed 6 bases from V and 6 bases from J, with 20 bases in between. From germline, CDR1 is GTSNPN and CDR2 SVGIG (reference sequence). This CDR3 spans 14 amino acids. The DNA of the CDR3 is TGTGCCTGCGCCCCGGGGAGGCACCTAGATGGCTACACCTTC. Translation gives CACAPGRHLDGYTF.

This clone was detected once. V gene TRBV27 combines with J gene TRBJ1-1, with TRBD1 identical over 8 bases. The trim removed 7 bases at V and 10 bases at J, leaving 11 bases unmatched. The CDR3 spans 13 residues. The germline CDR1 and CDR2 sequences are MNHEY and SMNVEV (reference sequence). Here the CDR3 reads CASTGGRGTRAFF. The CDR3 DNA is TGTGCCAGCACAGGGGGCAGGGGAACTCGAGCTTTCTTT.

The chain recombines TRBV19 with TRBJ1-3, with TRBD1 matching 7 bases. Germline V gene lookup returns CDR1 LNHDA and CDR2 SQIVND (reference sequence). The CDR3 length is 15 residues. With 7 bases clipped from V and 2 bases from J, the junction kept 8 bases outside the gene matches. The CDR3 spells CASTPGQRTGNTIYF. The CDR3 nucleotides are TGTGCCAGTACCCCGGGACAGCGGACTGGAAACACCATATATTTT.

This rearrangement joins TRBV6-5 to TRBJ2-3; 10 bases match TRBD1. V lost 6 bases to trimming and J lost 4 bases; unmatched junction nucleotides: 7. The germline V gene has CDR1 MNHEY and CDR2 SVGAGI. The CDR3 has 15 residues. In DNA form, the CDR3 reads TGTGCCAGCAGACCCGGGACAGGGGTCTCAGATACGCAGTATTTT. The encoded protein is CASRPGTGVSDTQYF.

V and J are TRBV7-2 and TRBJ2-5; D is unclear. With 4 bases removed from V and 4 bases from J, the gap between germline ends came to 10 bases. Germline CDR1 SGHTA, CDR2 FQGNSA. The CDR3 spans 13 residues. The CDR3 sequence: CASSSGSRETQYF. In DNA, the CDR3 is TGTGCCAGCAGCTCGGGTTCGCGAGAGACCCAGTACTTC.

V is TRBV10-3 and J is TRBJ2-1, with 10 bases lining up with TRBD2. The CDR3 totals 15 residues. V was clipped by 7 bases and J by 9 bases; unmatched bases: 12. CDR1 ENHRY and CDR2 SYGVKD come from the germline V gene. The CDR3 sequence: CAINTKGLASAEQFF. Here the CDR3 DNA reads TGTGCCATCAATACTAAGGGACTAGCGTCCGCTGAGCAGTTCTTC.